The source of this T cell receptor (beta chain) is a study of T cell responses to AZD1222 COVID-19 vaccine. This table comes from immunoSEQ multiplex PCR, and its TCRdb copy is limited to in-frame clones, with some not included. This sample has about 110,000 clones, with 94% found just once. Study-level findings and limits: With dominance at 160-218 and 743-854, vaccine-associated CD4 TCRs spanned spike. Every sample of the repertoires postdated the peak T cell response. AZD1222 recipients seropositive at baseline numbered only six or seven.

The germline gives CDR1 MRHNA, CDR2 SNTAGT. The V end lost 5 bases, the J end lost 0 bases, and 10 bases lay between the germline ends. This CDR3 contains 14 residues. This clone came up once. Its cognate antigen is unknown. Recipients boosted at about 4 weeks or about 12 weeks are pooled. The input for sequencing was peripheral blood, taken 28 days after the second AZD1222 dose. This TCR came from an adult who received the AZD1222 COVID-19 vaccine. This chain uses TRBV6-4 with TRBJ1-2, with D uncertain. The CDR3 region has the DNA TGTGCCAGCAGTCCCTCTATGGCTAACTATGGCTACACCTTC. It encodes CASSPSMANYGYTF.